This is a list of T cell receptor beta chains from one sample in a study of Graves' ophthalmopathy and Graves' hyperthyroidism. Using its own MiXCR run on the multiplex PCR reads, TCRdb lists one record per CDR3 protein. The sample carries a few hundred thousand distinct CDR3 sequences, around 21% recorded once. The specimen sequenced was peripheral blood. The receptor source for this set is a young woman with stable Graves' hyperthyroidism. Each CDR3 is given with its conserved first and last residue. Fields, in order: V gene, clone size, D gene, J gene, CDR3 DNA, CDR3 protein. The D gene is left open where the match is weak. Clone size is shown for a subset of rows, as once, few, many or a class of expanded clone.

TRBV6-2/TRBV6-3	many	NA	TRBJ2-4	TGTGCCAGCAGAGAAGGGACTCCTGGTCAACTTAAAAACATTCAGTACTTC	CASREGTPGQLKNIQYF
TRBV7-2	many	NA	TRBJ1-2	TGTGCCAGCAGCTTATCCTCGCGGTATTATGGCTACACCTTC	CASSLSSRYYGYTF
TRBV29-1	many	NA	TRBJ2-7	TGCAGCGCGGGGCGGGTTCGGGGGGAGCAGTACTTC	CSAGRVRGEQYF
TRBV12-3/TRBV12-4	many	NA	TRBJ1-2	TGTGCCAGCGGATCGACGGCCCCAGCTAACTATGGCTACACCTTC	CASGSTAPANYGYTF
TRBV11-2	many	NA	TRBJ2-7	TGTGCCAGCAGCTTATCCGTCGATACTAGCTACGAGCAGTACTTC	CASSLSVDTSYEQYF
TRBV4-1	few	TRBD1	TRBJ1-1	TGCGCCAGCAGCCAAATTTCCCCCCAGACAGGGCTTATGAACACTGAAGCTTTCTTT	CASSQISPQTGLMNTEAFF
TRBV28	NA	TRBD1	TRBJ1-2	TGTGCCAGCAGTTTAATTGGGACAGGGGTGACCGGCTACACCTTC	CASSLIGTGVTGYTF
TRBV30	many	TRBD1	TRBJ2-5	TGTGCCTGGGGGACAGGGGGCCAAGAGACCCAGTACTTC	CAWGTGGQETQYF
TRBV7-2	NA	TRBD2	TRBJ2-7	TGTGCCAGCGGAGTACCGGGAGGCGCCTACGAGCAGTACTTC	CASGVPGGAYEQYF
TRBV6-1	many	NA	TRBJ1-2	TGTGCCAGCAGTGCCTCGGAAGGGACTAACTATGGCTACACCTTC	CASSASEGTNYGYTF
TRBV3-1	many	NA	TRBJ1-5	TGTGCCAGCAGCTCCGGGGCCCGCAATCAGCCCCAGCATTTT	CASSSGARNQPQHF
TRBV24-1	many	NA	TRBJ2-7	TGTGCCACCAGTGCCCCGGGCAGGGGCGGATACGAGCAGTACTTC	CATSAPGRGGYEQYF
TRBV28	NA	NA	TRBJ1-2	TGTGCCAGCAGACCCGGGCGGGACTATGGCTACACCTTC	CASRPGRDYGYTF
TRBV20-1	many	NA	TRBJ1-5	TGCAGTGCTAGAGAAAGTGAGGGGGGGCGCAATCAGCCCCAGCATTTT	CSARESEGGRNQPQHF
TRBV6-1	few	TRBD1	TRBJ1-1	TGTGCCAGCAACCAGGGGGAGACTGAAGCTTTCTTT	CASNQGETEAFF
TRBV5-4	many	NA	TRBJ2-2	TGTGCCAGCAGCCCGAACCCGCAGGGGACCGGGGAGCTGTTTTTT	CASSPNPQGTGELFF
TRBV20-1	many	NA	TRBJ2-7	TGCAGTGCTACAGGGGTTGGGTACGAGCAGTACTTC	CSATGVGYEQYF
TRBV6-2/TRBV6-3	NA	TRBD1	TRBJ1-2	TGTGCCAGCAGGCCCGACAGGGCGGGAGGCTACACCTTC	CASRPDRAGGYTF
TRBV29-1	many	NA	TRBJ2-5	TGCAGCGCCGGGCCCGGGGAGACCCAGTACTTC	CSAGPGETQYF
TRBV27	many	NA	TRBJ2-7	TGTGCCAGCAGTTTAATCCCTAGCCCCTACGAGCAGTACTTC	CASSLIPSPYEQYF